The source of this T cell receptor (beta chain) is a study of blood T cell repertoires in COVID-19 (dated by TCRdb to about 2020). Study-wide context: Collaborator samples came from the United States, Italy and Spain and covered acute and convalescent phases of COVID-19. The material from the prospective study consisted of cDNA or gDNA derived from T cells, B-cell-depleted T cells, or PBMCs. Deeply sampled blood TCRbeta repertoires from subjects exposed to, actively infected with, or recovered from COVID-19 were included in the dataset. The repertoires were made available in a free public database intended to serve as a resource for research on the immune response to SARS-CoV-2. Samples were obtained from the ongoing ImmuneRACE study (first 160 participants) and from 1,254 subjects provided by 6 global collaborators. A de-identified subject ID, COVID-19 status, age in years and sex were almost always included in the sample metadata. Where available, HLA class I and class II types were taken from metadata supplied by the sample provider and were not determined by assay-based typing. Study-level results and caveats: The amount of clinical and demographic metadata varied by source and participant and was provided uncurated.

The immunoSEQ Assay, a bias-controlled multiplex PCR, was used to amplify TCRbeta CDR3 regions from genomic DNA. In the authors' own workflow: The number of nucleated cells in each sample was estimated from the amplification of reference gene primers within the assay. Sequence reads were collapsed and filtered to measure the absolute abundance of every unique TCRbeta CDR3 rearrangement. For each sample, productive Simpson clonality was calculated as the square root of Simpson's diversity index across productive rearrangements. The immuneACCESS repertoire file appears here via TCRdb, limited to in-frame rearrangements. These files lack a portion of the clones; in checked studies, under half of the deficit traces to unresolved V genes, and the cause of the others is not known. D and trimming come from the DNA, and the V and J calls and clone size come from that table. The sample has approximately 200,000 clones on record, about 88% of them singletons. Approximately 2.9% of the sample rests with the top ten.

On this clone: This clone's antigen is unknown. Base qualities are not provided; no much larger clone lies one nucleotide away.

The collaborating institutions used their own protocols to collect whole blood in K2EDTA tubes. For TCRbeta analysis, collaborators shipped samples in one of three forms: frozen whole blood, isolated PBMCs, or DNA extracted from either of those sample types. CDR3 length: 14 amino acids, cysteine to phenylalanine. Here the CDR3 DNA is all that survives: 42 bases in frame from base 1. The germline V gene (reference sequence) gives CDR1 as MNHNY and CDR2 as SVGAGI. V loses 2 bases of germline sequence and J loses 1 base, and the interval between the two ends is 8 bases. The V and J genes are TRBV6-6 and TRBJ2-5, with the D gene not confidently named. The sequencing sample was made of peripheral blood. The TCR sequence derives from a woman in her thirties with active or convalescent COVID-19. At the DNA level, the sequence is TGTGCCAGCAGTTACGGGCTCTCCCAAGAGACCCAGTACTTC. It is translated as CASSYGLSQETQYF.